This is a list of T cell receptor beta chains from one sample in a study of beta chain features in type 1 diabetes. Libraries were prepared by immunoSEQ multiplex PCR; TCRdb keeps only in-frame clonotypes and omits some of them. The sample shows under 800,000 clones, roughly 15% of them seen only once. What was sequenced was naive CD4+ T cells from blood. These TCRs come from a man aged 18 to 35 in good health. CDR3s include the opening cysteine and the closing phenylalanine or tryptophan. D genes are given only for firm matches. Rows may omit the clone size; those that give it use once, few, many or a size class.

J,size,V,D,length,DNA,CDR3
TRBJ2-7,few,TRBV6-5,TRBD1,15,TGTGCCAGCAGTTACTCGGGACAGGGGACCTACGAGCAGTACTTC,CASSYSGQGTYEQYF
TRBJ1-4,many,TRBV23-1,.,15,TGCGCCGGGAATCTGTTTCTCACTAAGAATGAAAAACTGTTTTTT,CAGNLFLTKNEKLFF
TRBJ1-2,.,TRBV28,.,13,TGTGCCAGCAGTTCGGGACAAAACTATGGCTACACCTTC,CASSSGQNYGYTF
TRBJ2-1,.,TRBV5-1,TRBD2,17,TGCGCCAGCAGCCCAGGGACTAGCGGGATCTCTTACAATGAGCAGTTCTTC,CASSPGTSGISYNEQFF
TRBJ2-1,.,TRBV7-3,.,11,TGTGCCAGCAGCCAAGGGACGAAGCAGTTCTTC,CASSQGTKQFF
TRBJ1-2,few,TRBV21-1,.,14,TGTGCCAGCAGCAAAGCGGGGACAGGCTATGGCTACACCTTC,CASSKAGTGYGYTF
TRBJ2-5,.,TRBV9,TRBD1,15,TGTGCCAGCACCATGGACAGGGGATTCCAAGAGACCCAGTACTTC,CASTMDRGFQETQYF
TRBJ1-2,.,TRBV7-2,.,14,TGTGCCAGCAGCTTAGGGCGGCCCAGGGATGGCTACACCTTC,CASSLGRPRDGYTF
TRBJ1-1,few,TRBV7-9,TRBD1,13,TGTGCCAGCAGCACGGACAGGGCCACTGAAGCTTTCTTT,CASSTDRATEAFF
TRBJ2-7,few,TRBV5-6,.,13,TGTGCCAGCAGCTTGGCCGGCATCTACGAGCAGTACTTC,CASSLAGIYEQYF
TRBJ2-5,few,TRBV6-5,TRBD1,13,TGTGCCAGCATTCCCGACAGGGGAAAGACCCAGTACTTC,CASIPDRGKTQYF
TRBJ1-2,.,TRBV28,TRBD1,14,TGTGCCAGCAGTTTGGGACAGGTAAACTATGGCTACACCTTC,CASSLGQVNYGYTF
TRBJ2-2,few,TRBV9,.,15,TGTGCCAGCAGCGTACTCTCACAAAACACCGGGGAGCTGTTTTTT,CASSVLSQNTGELFF